The 32 T cell receptor beta chains given below trace back to one sample, sequenced in a study of T-cell memory formation after mild COVID-19. TCRdb itself ran the 5' RACE reads through MiXCR, one entry per CDR3 protein. The top ten clones hold about 22% of a sample with about 400,000 distinct CDR3 sequences, more than 15% of them seen once. The sequencing sample was made of PBMCs or a T cell subset sorted from them (not recorded which). The receptors come from a man aged 18 to 35 who had mild COVID-19 (a few samples of this study predate the infection). Cell type and time point are not known.

There are a few counts of this clonotype. The rearrangement links TRBV7-2 to TRBJ2-5; 7 nucleotides match TRBD2. After removal of 5 bases from V and 2 bases from J, the junction contained 2 bases not matched to a gene. Germline V gives CDR1 SGHTA, CDR2 FQGNSA. The CDR3 spans 13 residues. CDR3 region: CASSLREQETQYF. CDR3 coding DNA: TGTGCCAGCAGCCTGCGGGAGCAAGAGACCCAGTACTTC. The whole variable domain, filled in from reference TRBV7-2 and TRBJ2-5, reads GAGVSQSPSNKVTEKGKDVELRCDPISGHTALYWYRQSLGQGLEFLIYFQGNSAPDKSGLPSDRFSAERTGGSVSTLTIQRTQQEDSAVYLCASSLREQETQYFGPGTRLLVL.

This clonotype has more than one count but fewer than ten. The gene calls are TRBV19 and TRBJ2-3, with D perhaps given as TRBD1 or TRBD2 (5 bases each). The germline V and J ends were trimmed by 8 bases and 0 bases, with 21 bases remaining between them. The CDR3 length is 17 residues. Germline CDR1 LNHDA, CDR2 SQIVND (reference sequence). The CDR3 coding sequence is TGTGCCAGTCTTCCGAGGGGACGGTTGAAAAGCACAGATACGCAGTATTTT. As protein: CASLPRGRLKSTDTQYF.

In this sample, this clonotype turned up a few times. V usage is TRBV7-2 and J usage is TRBJ1-1, with TRBD1 as a possible D gene (5 bases). Germline CDR1 reads SGHTA; CDR2 reads FQGNSA. This CDR3 spans 15 amino acids. The V gene lost 2 bases and the J gene lost 1 base, with 11 bases spanning the gap. The CDR3 DNA reads TGTGCCAGCAGCTTACGGGGGGTTTCGAACACTGAAGCTTTCTTT. Translation: CASSLRGVSNTEAFF.

This clonotype has more than one count but fewer than ten. The genes are TRBV7-9 and TRBJ2-7, with 7 bases aligning to TRBD1. V was pared by 4 bases and J by 4 bases, with 7 bases of the junction left unmatched. The germline V gene has CDR1 SEHNR and CDR2 FQNEAQ (reference sequence). The CDR3 sequence is 14 residues long. CDR3 loop: CASSYRQGPYEQYF. In nucleotides, the CDR3 is TGTGCCAGCAGCTATCGACAGGGCCCGTACGAGCAGTACTTC. The full variable domain, its missing parts supplied by reference TRBV7-9 and TRBJ2-7, is DTGVSQNPRHKITKRGQNVTFRCDPISEHNRLYWYRQTLGQGPEFLTYFQNEAQLEKSRLLSDRFSAERPKGSFSTLEIQRTEQGDSAMYLCASSYRQGPYEQYFGPGTRLTVT.

CDR3 in DNA: TGTGCCAGCAGTCCCCAGGGGTGGTTCACAGATACGCAGTATTTT. It encodes CASSPQGWFTDTQYF. This rearrangement joins TRBV12-3 or TRBV12-4 to TRBJ2-3, with D perhaps TRBD1 (6 bases). This CDR3 has 15 amino acids. V was cut by 5 bases and J by 2 bases, with 14 bases left in between.

This clonotype was detected only once. The chain links TRBV5-6 to TRBJ2-3; the match to TRBD2 covers 9 bases. Germline V lookup: CDR1 SGHDT, CDR2 YYEEEE. The CDR3 covers 20 residues. The trim removed 3 bases at V and 0 bases at J, leaving 17 bases unmatched. The CDR3 nucleotides are TGTGCCAGCAGCTCTCCAGCCGGGCTAGCGGGGACGGAGAGCACAGATACGCAGTATTTT. Encoded protein: CASSSPAGLAGTESTDTQYF.

The chain links TRBV7-2 to TRBJ2-1; weak D call: TRBD2 (6 bases). The CDR3 extends over 15 amino acids. Germline V gene data show CDR1 as SGHTA and CDR2 as FQGNSA. Trimming pared 6 bases from V and 7 bases from J, leaving 19 bases between. The CDR3 coding sequence is TGTGCCAGCAGACGCGGCAGGCGGGGAGGAAATGAGCAGTTCTTC. Protein: CASRRGRRGGNEQFF.

The chain employs TRBV10-3 and TRBJ1-5, with 9 bases identical to TRBD1. The CDR3 is made up of 12 amino acids. Germline CDR1 reads ENHRY; CDR2 reads SYGVKD. V lost 8 bases to trimming and J lost 4 bases; unmatched junction nucleotides: 0. Here the CDR3 reads CAIGTGNQPQHF. DNA of the CDR3: TGTGCCATCGGGACAGGGAATCAGCCCCAGCATTTT.

There are a few counts of this clonotype. The chain links TRBV13 to TRBJ2-1; D unclear. Between the trimmed V and J ends, which lost 8 bases and 9 bases, there was a span of 8 bases. CDR3 length equals 10 residues. CDR1 is PRHDT, CDR2 FYEKMQ, per germline (reference sequence). DNA for the CDR3: TGTGCCAGCCGGTTGGTTGAGCAGTTCTTC. Translated, it gives CASRLVEQFF.

This clonotype turned up a few times. The chain combines TRBV20-1 with TRBJ2-7; D uncertain. The CDR3 runs to 13 residues. Germline assignment: CDR1 DFQATT and CDR2 SNEGSKA (reference sequence). V was pared by 3 bases and J by 2 bases, with 11 bases between. This chain's CDR3 is CSASRQPTYEQYF. Written as DNA, the CDR3 is TGCAGTGCTAGTCGGCAGCCAACCTACGAGCAGTACTTC.

This clonotype was seen repeatedly, ten times or more. This chain joins TRBV4-1 and TRBJ2-1; the D gene is possibly TRBD1 (6 bases). CDR3 size: 15 residues. V shed 4 bases and J shed 8 bases, with 18 bases lying between them. From germline, CDR1 is MGHRA and CDR2 YSYEKL. The CDR3 DNA reads as TGCGCCAGCAGCCCTACTGGACCCAGGGGAGATGAGCAGTTCTTC. Encoded protein: CASSPTGPRGDEQFF.

The chain couples TRBV9 to TRBJ2-6; possibly TRBD2 for D (5 bases). This CDR3 is built from 15 residues. The ends were cut back, 0 bases at V and 2 bases at J, with 6 bases in the middle. In germline, CDR1 is SGDLS, CDR2 YYNGEE. CDR3 amino acids: CASSVGGAGANVLTF. CDR3 nucleotides: TGTGCCAGCAGCGTAGGGGGAGCTGGGGCCAACGTCCTGACTTTC.

V usage is TRBV3-1 and J usage is TRBJ1-4; 9 bases align to TRBD1. Germline V gene lookup returns CDR1 LGHDT and CDR2 YNNKEL (reference sequence). This CDR3 has 15 amino acids. The junction had 7 bases not matched to a gene; V was cut back by 3 bases and J by 8 bases. As DNA, the CDR3 is TGTGCCAGCAGCCAGAGAACAGGGGGCGGGGAAAAACTGTTTTTT. Translating it yields CASSQRTGGGEKLFF.

The chain carries TRBV18 and TRBJ2-3; D may be TRBD1 (6 bases). This CDR3 spans 16 amino acids. V was trimmed by 1 base and J by 4 bases, leaving 15 bases between them. CDR1 is KGHSH and CDR2 is LQKENI in the germline V gene. The CDR3: CASSPRSGADSDTQYF. CDR3 DNA sequence: TGTGCCAGCTCACCACGGTCAGGGGCTGATTCAGATACGCAGTATTTT.

The chain couples TRBV5-1 to TRBJ2-3; tentative D call: TRBD1 (6 bases). CDR3 length: 15 amino acids. Germline V CDR1 and CDR2: SGHRS, YFSETQ. With 0 bases removed from V and 0 bases from J, the gap between germline ends came to 8 bases. Here the CDR3 reads CASSLGDTSTDTQYF. The CDR3 bases are TGCGCCAGCAGCTTGGGGGACACTAGCACAGATACGCAGTATTTT. The complete variable domain, with remaining parts taken from reference TRBV5-1 and TRBJ2-3, reads KAGVTQTPRYLIKTRGQQVTLSCSPISGHRSVSWYQQTPGQGLQFLFEYFSETQRNKGNFPGRFSGRQFSNSRSEMNVSTLELGDSALYLCASSLGDTSTDTQYFGPGTRLTVL.

This clonotype was observed at least ten times. The J gene is TRBJ2-7, the V gene TRBV7-8, with D perhaps TRBD1 (6 bases). CDR3 length: 12 amino acids. Trimming stripped 8 bases from V and 2 bases from J, with 10 bases between. CDR1 and CDR2 from the germline V gene are SGHVS and FQNEAQ. The CDR3 DNA reads TGTGCCAGCCCTAAGGGGGCCTACGAGCAGTACGTC. Translated, it gives CASPKGAYEQYV.

On this clonotype itself: One junction end does not reproduce the germline sequence, and a read error may be involved. This chain joins TRBV6-5 and TRBJ2-5; 8 bases are shared with TRBD2. CDR1 and CDR2 from the germline V gene are MNHEY and SVGAGI. The CDR3 sequence is 16 residues long. CDR3 in amino acids: CASSPAGDPYQDTQYF. DNA of the CDR3: TGTGCCAGCAGTCCAGCGGGGGACCCGTACCAAGATACCCAGTACTTC.

This clonotype was seen only a few times. The chain employs TRBV30 and TRBJ2-7, with 8 bases aligning to TRBD1. The CDR3 sequence is 13 residues long. Germline V gene data show CDR1 as GTSNPN and CDR2 as SVGIG (reference sequence). With 5 bases clipped from V and 6 bases from J, the junction kept 9 bases outside the gene matches. DNA for the CDR3: TGTGCCTGGCAGAAGCAGGGGGCCTCCGAGCAGTACTTC. It codes for CAWQKQGASEQYF. The full variable domain, its missing parts supplied by reference TRBV30 and TRBJ2-7, is SQTIHQWPATLVQPVGSPLSLECTVEGTSNPNLYWYRQAAGRGLQLLFYSVGIGQISSEVPQNLSASRPQDRQFILSSKKLLLSDSGFYLCAWQKQGASEQYFGPGTRLTVT.

About this clonotype itself: This could be a read error, since a much larger clone is one nucleotide away. The CDR3, as DNA: TGCGCCAGCGGCTTGTTCGACTTGGGTAACACTGAAGCTTTCTTT. Its protein is CASGLFDLGNTEAFF. V is TRBV5-1 and J is TRBJ1-1; D is ambiguous. The CDR3 length is 15 residues. The germline CDR1 and CDR2 sequences are SGHRS and YFSETQ.

A few counts support this clonotype. The chain recombines TRBV7-2 with TRBJ1-3, with D unresolved. Per the germline V gene, CDR1 is SGHTA and CDR2 is FQGNSA. The CDR3 is 12 residues long. V lost 3 bases to trimming and J lost 1 base, with 1 base between them. In DNA form, the CDR3 reads TGTGCCAGCAGCTTTTCTGGAAACACCATATATTTT. This encodes CASSFSGNTIYF.

V and J are TRBV7-9 and TRBJ2-7; D gene uncertain. V dropped 1 base and J dropped 2 bases, with 9 bases sitting between them. The germline CDR1 and CDR2 sequences are SEHNR and FQNEAQ (reference sequence). The CDR3 has 14 amino acids. Here the CDR3 reads CASSLVGRTYEQYF. CDR3 bases: TGTGCCAGCAGCTTAGTAGGGCGGACCTACGAGCAGTACTTC.

The rearrangement joins TRBV9 to TRBJ2-3; D is undetermined. The CDR3 is 17 residues long. V was shortened by 2 bases and J by 1 base, with 17 bases between the two germline ends. From germline, CDR1 is SGDLS and CDR2 YYNGEE. The CDR3 is CASSVTGARQGTDTQYF. The CDR3 region has the DNA TGTGCCAGCAGCGTGACCGGAGCGAGGCAGGGCACAGATACGCAGTATTTT.

V gene TRBV7-2 combines with J gene TRBJ1-5; weak D call: TRBD1 (5 bases). The V end lost 2 bases, the J end lost 7 bases, and 12 bases lay between the germline ends. The CDR3 is 14 residues long. Germline lookup yields CDR1 SGHTA and CDR2 FQGNSA. The CDR3 region has the DNA TGTGCCAGCAGCTTACTCCCCAGGGCCCAGCCCCAGCATTTT. It yields the protein CASSLLPRAQPQHF.

V usage is TRBV6-2 or TRBV6-3 and J usage is TRBJ2-7, with D possibly matching TRBD1 (5 bases). Between the trimmed V and J ends, which lost 2 bases and 7 bases, there was a span of 12 bases. The CDR3 sequence is 13 residues long. Germline V lookup: CDR1 MNHEY, CDR2 SVGEGT. Here the CDR3 DNA reads TGTGCCAGCAGTTACGGGGCAGTGGAAGAGCAGTACTTC. Protein: CASSYGAVEEQYF.

This clonotype was seen more than once but under ten times. V gene TRBV28 combines with J gene TRBJ2-5, with 7 nucleotides matching TRBD1. CDR3 length: 14 amino acids. Germline assignment: CDR1 MDHEN and CDR2 SYDVKM. V lost 8 bases and J lost 5; bases outside the gene matches: 11. The CDR3 nucleotides are TGTGCCAGCGGGGCTCACAGGGGCTTGGAGACCCAGTACTTC. As protein: CASGAHRGLETQYF.

The genes are TRBV10-3 and TRBJ2-7, with D unresolved. The CDR3 spans 12 residues. The V and J ends lost 6 bases and 7 bases respectively, with 13 bases between them. Germline V gene lookup returns CDR1 ENHRY and CDR2 SYGVKD. The CDR3 sequence: CAISNSGPEQYF. DNA of the CDR3: TGTGCCATCAGCAATTCGGGCCCGGAGCAGTACTTC.

Only a few counts were recorded for this clonotype. The chain carries TRBV20-1 and TRBJ2-7; D call uncertain. V shed 3 bases and J shed 4 bases, with 16 bases lying between them. Germline CDR1 is DFQATT and CDR2 is SNEGSKA (reference sequence). The CDR3 covers 14 residues. The CDR3 nucleotides are TGCAGTGCTAGTATGACTGGACCGGCTTACGAGCAGTACTTC. It codes for CSASMTGPAYEQYF.

This clonotype was observed a handful of times. The V gene is TRBV12-3 or TRBV12-4, the J gene TRBJ1-5; the D gene is possibly TRBD1 (5 bases). V lost 3 bases and J 1 base, leaving 13 bases between the germline ends. The CDR3 totals 16 residues. The CDR3 region is CASSLGGEWSNQPQHF. Here the CDR3 DNA reads TGTGCCAGCAGTTTGGGGGGGGAGTGGAGCAATCAGCCCCAGCATTTT.

This clonotype was recorded a few times. CDR3 bases: TGTGCCACCGCCAGGGACTCCGAGACCCAGTACTTC. As protein: CATARDSETQYF. The rearrangement joins TRBV24-1 to TRBJ2-5; maybe TRBD2 (6 bases). Germline CDR1 is KGHDR and CDR2 is SFDVKD. V gave up 9 bases and J gave up 5 bases, with 12 bases separating them. This CDR3 has 12 residues.

This clonotype has just a few counts. J is TRBJ1-5 and V is TRBV12-3 or TRBV12-4; no clear D. CDR3 length: 13 residues. V was cut by 5 bases and J by 6 bases, with 11 bases left in between. CDR3: CASSPGIGQPQHF. The CDR3 DNA sequence: TGTGCCAGCAGTCCCGGAATAGGTCAGCCCCAGCATTTT.

This chain uses TRBV20-1 with TRBJ1-1; D is uncertain. Trimming left V 0 bases short and J 4 bases short, with 12 bases between. In germline, CDR1 is DFQATT, CDR2 SNEGSKA (reference sequence). The CDR3 has 14 amino acids. The CDR3 here is CSARDLTGSTEAFF. The CDR3 bases are TGCAGTGCTAGAGACCTGACTGGATCCACTGAAGCTTTCTTT.

This chain joins TRBV7-2 and TRBJ1-3; weak D call: TRBD1 (5 bases). The CDR3 has 16 amino acids. The V and J ends lost 5 bases and 4 bases respectively, with 18 bases between them. Germline CDR1 reads SGHTA; CDR2 reads FQGNSA. CDR3 amino acids: CASSALLGAGGNTIYF. DNA for the CDR3: TGTGCCAGCAGCGCCCTTCTTGGGGCGGGAGGAAACACCATATATTTT.